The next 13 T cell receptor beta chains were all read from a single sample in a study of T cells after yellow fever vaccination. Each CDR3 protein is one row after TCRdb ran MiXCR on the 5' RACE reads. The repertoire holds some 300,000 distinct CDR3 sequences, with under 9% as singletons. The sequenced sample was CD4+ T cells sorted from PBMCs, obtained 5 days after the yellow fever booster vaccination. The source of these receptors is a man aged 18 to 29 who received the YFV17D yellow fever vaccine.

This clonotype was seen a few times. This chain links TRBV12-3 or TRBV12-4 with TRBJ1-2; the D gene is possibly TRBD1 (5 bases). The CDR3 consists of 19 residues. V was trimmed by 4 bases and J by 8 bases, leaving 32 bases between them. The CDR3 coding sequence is TGTGCCAGCAGTTCCACCCGGCGGGGGTTGGGGATTCGGGTGAGAGGCTACACCTTC. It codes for CASSSTRRGLGIRVRGYTF.

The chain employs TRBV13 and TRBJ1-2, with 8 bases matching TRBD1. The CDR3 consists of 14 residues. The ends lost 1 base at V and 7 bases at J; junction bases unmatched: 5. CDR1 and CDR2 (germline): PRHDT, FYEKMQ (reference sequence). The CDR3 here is CASSLATGDRGYTF. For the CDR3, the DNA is TGTGCCAGCAGCTTAGCGACAGGGGATCGTGGCTACACCTTC.

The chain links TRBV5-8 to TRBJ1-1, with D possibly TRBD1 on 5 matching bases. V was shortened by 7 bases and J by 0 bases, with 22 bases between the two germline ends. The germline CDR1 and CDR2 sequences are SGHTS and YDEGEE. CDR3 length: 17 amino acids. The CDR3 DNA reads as TGTGCCAGCCCTATGACCGGGGGACGCCTTATGAACACTGAAGCTTTCTTT. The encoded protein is CASPMTGGRLMNTEAFF.

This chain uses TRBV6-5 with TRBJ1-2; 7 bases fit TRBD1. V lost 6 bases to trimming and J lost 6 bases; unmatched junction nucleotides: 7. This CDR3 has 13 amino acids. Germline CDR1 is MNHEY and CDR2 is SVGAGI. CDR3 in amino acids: CASSQTGFDGYTF. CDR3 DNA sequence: TGTGCCAGCAGCCAGACAGGGTTTGATGGCTACACCTTC.

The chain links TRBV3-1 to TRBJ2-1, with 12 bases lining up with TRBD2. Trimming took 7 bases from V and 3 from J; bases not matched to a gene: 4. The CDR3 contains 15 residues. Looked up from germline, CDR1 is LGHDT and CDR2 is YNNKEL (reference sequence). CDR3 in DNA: TGTGCCAGCACCTCTAGCGGGGGGGACTACAATGAGCAGTTCTTC. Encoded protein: CASTSSGGDYNEQFF.

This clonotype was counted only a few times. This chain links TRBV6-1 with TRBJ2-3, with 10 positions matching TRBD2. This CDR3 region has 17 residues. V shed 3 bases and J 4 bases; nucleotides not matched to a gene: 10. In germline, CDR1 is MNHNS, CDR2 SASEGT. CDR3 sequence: CASSEGALAGAADTQYF. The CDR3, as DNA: TGTGCCAGCAGTGAGGGGGCCCTAGCGGGGGCAGCAGATACGCAGTATTTT.

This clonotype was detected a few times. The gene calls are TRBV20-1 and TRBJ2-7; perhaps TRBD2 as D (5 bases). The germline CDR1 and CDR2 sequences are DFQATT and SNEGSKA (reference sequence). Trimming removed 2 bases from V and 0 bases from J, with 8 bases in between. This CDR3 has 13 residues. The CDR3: CSARTGSSYEQYF. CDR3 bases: TGCAGTGCTAGAACGGGGAGCTCCTACGAGCAGTACTTC.

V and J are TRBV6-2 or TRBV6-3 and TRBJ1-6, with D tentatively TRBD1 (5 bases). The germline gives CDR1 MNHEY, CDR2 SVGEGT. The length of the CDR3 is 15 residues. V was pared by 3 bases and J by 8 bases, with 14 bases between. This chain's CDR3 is CASSYRNTGDSPLHF. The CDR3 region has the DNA TGTGCCAGCAGTTATCGGAATACAGGAGATTCACCCCTCCACTTT.

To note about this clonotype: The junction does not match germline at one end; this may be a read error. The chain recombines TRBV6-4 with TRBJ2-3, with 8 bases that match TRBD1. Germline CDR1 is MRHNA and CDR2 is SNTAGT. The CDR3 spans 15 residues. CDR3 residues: CASSDWQGASDTQYF. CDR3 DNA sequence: TGTGCCAGCAGCGACTGGCAGGGGGCATCAGATACGCAGTATTTT.

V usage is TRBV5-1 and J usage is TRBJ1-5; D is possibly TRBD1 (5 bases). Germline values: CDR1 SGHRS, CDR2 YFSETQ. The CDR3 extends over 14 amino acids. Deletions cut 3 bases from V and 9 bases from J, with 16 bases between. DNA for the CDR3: TGCGCCAGCAGCTCGGGGACGGTCGGTGGGCCCCAGCATTTT. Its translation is CASSSGTVGGPQHF.

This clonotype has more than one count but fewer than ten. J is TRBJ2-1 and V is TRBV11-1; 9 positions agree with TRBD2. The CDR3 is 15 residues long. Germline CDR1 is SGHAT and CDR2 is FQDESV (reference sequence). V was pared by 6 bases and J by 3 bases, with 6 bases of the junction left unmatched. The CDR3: CASRPAGGIYNEQFF. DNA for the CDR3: TGTGCCAGCAGACCAGCGGGGGGCATCTACAATGAGCAGTTCTTC.

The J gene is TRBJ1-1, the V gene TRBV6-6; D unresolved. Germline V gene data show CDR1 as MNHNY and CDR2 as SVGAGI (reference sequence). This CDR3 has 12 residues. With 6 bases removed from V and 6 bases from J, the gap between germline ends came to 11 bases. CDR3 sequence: CASSSREAEAFF. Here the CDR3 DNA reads TGTGCCAGCAGCTCCCGGGAGGCTGAAGCTTTCTTT.

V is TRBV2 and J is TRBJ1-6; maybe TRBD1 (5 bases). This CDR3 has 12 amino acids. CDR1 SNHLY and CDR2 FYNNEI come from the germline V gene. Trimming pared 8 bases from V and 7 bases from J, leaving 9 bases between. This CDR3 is CASGDGNSPLHF. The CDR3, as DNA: TGTGCCAGCGGGGACGGGAATTCACCCCTCCACTTT.